The sequence of this T cell receptor (beta chain) was determined in a study of CD8 T cells in ankylosing spondylitis. Points from the study as a whole: Some of the motif variants had earlier been found in reactive arthritis patients' fluid and blood. There was reportedly significant enrichment of clones that were disease-linked in matched ankylosing spondylitis synovial fluid.

This clonotype was seen repeatedly, ten times or more. Its antigen is currently unknown. TCRdb reprocessed the 5' RACE reads with MiXCR, giving one entry per CDR3 protein. This repertoire shows fewer than 200,000 distinct CDR3 sequences, about 18% found once; its top ten account for around 4.5%. Germline V CDR1 and CDR2: DFQATT, SNEGSKA (reference sequence). The V end was cut by 5 bases, the J end by 2 bases, with 16 bases between. This CDR3 is built from 14 residues. The TCR originated in a male donor aged 10-30 years with ankylosing spondylitis or in good health (not recorded which). Sequenced material: blood, either unsorted or a sorted T cell fraction (not recorded which). The J gene is TRBJ2-7, the V gene TRBV20-1; D unclear. The DNA of the CDR3 is TGCAGTGCTCCTTGGCCCGCACCGGCCTACGAGCAGTACGTC. Amino acids: CSAPWPAPAYEQYV.